This is a list of T cell receptor beta chains from one sample in a study of cytomegalovirus exposure and HLA in healthy donors. Assay used: immunoSEQ multiplex PCR; TCRdb lists only in-frame clones, some missing. The sample contains 150,000 to 200,000 clones, roughly 72% of which appear only once. Sequencing was carried out using PBMCs. These receptors originate from a woman in her thirties or forties in good health and CMV-seronegative. Both conserved end residues are part of each CDR3. D genes are given only for firm matches. Only some rows state a clone size, as once, few, many or a class for expanded clones.

V gene	D gene	clone size	J gene	CDR3 protein	CDR3 DNA
TRBV7-9	TRBD2	many	TRBJ2-3	CASSFNGATSDTDTQYF	TGTGCCAGCAGCTTCAATGGGGCAACTAGCGACACAGATACGCAGTATTTT
TRBV29-1	TRBD2	.	TRBJ2-5	CSVDYGGGAETQYF	TGCAGCGTTGATTACGGGGGAGGGGCGGAGACCCAGTACTTC
TRBV30	TRBD1	.	TRBJ2-5	CAWSQTGVETQYF	TGTGCCTGGAGTCAGACAGGGGTTGAGACCCAGTACTTC
TRBV6-1	TRBD2	.	TRBJ2-7	CASSEMVAGDEQYF	TGTGCCAGCAGTGAAATGGTAGCGGGAGACGAGCAGTACTTC
TRBV29-1	TRBD2	.	TRBJ2-3	CSVDGTSSASTDTQYF	TGCAGCGTTGACGGGACTAGCAGCGCTAGCACAGATACGCAGTATTTT
TRBV6-5	.	once	TRBJ2-7	CASSRGRDTYEQYF	TGTGCCAGCAGTAGAGGCCGGGACACTTACGAGCAGTACTTC
TRBV7-9	TRBD2	.	TRBJ2-2	CASSLARLATGELFF	TGTGCCAGCAGCTTAGCAAGACTAGCGACCGGGGAGCTGTTTTTT
TRBV5-8	.	.	TRBJ1-4	CASSPGGATNEKLFF	TGTGCCAGCAGCCCGGGGGGGGCGACTAATGAAAAACTGTTTTTT
TRBV5-6	.	.	TRBJ2-3	CASSLRGGTITDTQYF	TGTGCCAGCAGCTTGAGGGGGGGGACAATCACAGATACGCAGTATTTT
TRBV9	.	.	TRBJ2-2	CASSATFTGELFF	TGTGCCAGCAGCGCGACTTTCACCGGGGAGCTGTTTTTT
TRBV6-1	.	few	TRBJ2-3	CASSASWTPSTDTQYF	TGTGCCAGCAGTGCCTCCTGGACTCCTAGCACAGATACGCAGTATTTT
TRBV6-5	.	.	TRBJ2-7	CASTRKEGNEQYF	TGTGCCAGCACCAGAAAAGAGGGTAACGAGCAGTACTTC
TRBV6-5	TRBD2	.	TRBJ2-1	CASSRGLPPYNEQFF	TGTGCCAGCTCTAGGGGACTACCACCGTACAATGAGCAGTTCTTC
TRBV5-1	TRBD2	.	TRBJ2-1	CASSLDSGRDNEQFF	TGCGCCAGCAGCTTGGATAGCGGGAGAGACAATGAGCAGTTCTTC
TRBV12-5	.	.	TRBJ1-1	CASGQDRNTEAFF	TGTGCTAGTGGCCAGGACAGAAACACTGAAGCTTTCTTT
TRBV28	.	.	TRBJ2-7	CASSRTGTYEQYF	TGTGCCAGCAGCCGTACAGGTACCTACGAGCAGTACTTC
TRBV19	.	.	TRBJ1-4	CASSISPSGSWYEKLFF	TGTGCCAGTAGTATCTCACCCTCAGGGTCCTGGTATGAAAAACTGTTTTTT
TRBV7-6	.	.	TRBJ1-3	CASSPTLQSSGNTIYF	TGTGCCAGCAGCCCAACCTTACAGAGCTCTGGAAACACCATATATTTT
TRBV7-8	.	.	TRBJ1-2	CASSLMDAGYGYTF	TGTGCCAGCAGCTTGATGGACGCGGGGTATGGCTACACCTTC
TRBV18	TRBD1	.	TRBJ1-3	CASSTGGAGNTIYF	TGTGCCAGCTCCACAGGGGGCGCGGGAAACACCATATATTTT
TRBV11-3	TRBD1	.	TRBJ2-3	CASSTSAGGTDTQYF	TGTGCCAGCAGCACGTCGGCAGGGGGTACAGATACGCAGTATTTT
TRBV19	TRBD1	.	TRBJ1-1	CASMQGAHMEAFF	TGTGCCAGTATGCAGGGGGCACACATGGAAGCTTTCTTT
TRBV28	TRBD2	.	TRBJ2-1	CASSPPSGREQFF	TGTGCCAGCAGCCCCCCCTCCGGGAGGGAGCAGTTCTTC
TRBV11-1	TRBD2	.	TRBJ2-7	CASSLNPGRAKNEQYF	TGTGCCAGCAGCTTAAACCCCGGGAGGGCCAAAAACGAGCAGTACTTC
TRBV6-5	.	.	TRBJ2-1	CASSSLQAASYNEQFF	TGTGCCAGCAGTTCCTTACAAGCGGCCTCCTACAATGAGCAGTTCTTC
TRBV5-1	.	.	TRBJ2-5	CASSLGARDTKETQYF	TGCGCCAGCAGCTTGGGGGCCCGGGACACTAAAGAGACCCAGTACTTC
TRBV29-1	TRBD1	once	TRBJ1-1	CSVGPTGVGTEAFF	TGCAGCGTTGGACCTACAGGGGTCGGAACTGAAGCTTTCTTT
TRBV6-1	TRBD2	.	TRBJ2-1	CASSAQGLAGRDEQFF	TGTGCCAGCAGTGCCCAGGGACTAGCGGGACGGGATGAGCAGTTCTTC
TRBV19	.	.	TRBJ1-5	CASSTDGIFEPQHF	TGTGCCAGTAGTACCGACGGGATTTTCGAGCCCCAGCATTTT
TRBV28	.	.	TRBJ2-7	CASSLTQAGYEQYF	TGTGCCAGCAGTTTGACGCAGGCAGGGTACGAGCAGTACTTC
TRBV7-9	.	.	TRBJ2-5	CASSLARDFRQETQYF	TGTGCCAGCAGCTTAGCGCGGGACTTCCGACAAGAGACCCAGTACTTC
TRBV7-3	.	few	TRBJ2-3	CASSPIGEGRQYF	TGTGCCAGCAGCCCCATTGGGGAAGGGAGGCAGTATTTT
TRBV5-1	TRBD2	.	TRBJ2-3	CASSLGVSGGVSTDTQYF	TGCGCCAGCAGCTTGGGCGTTAGCGGGGGCGTTAGCACAGATACGCAGTATTTT
TRBV7-8	.	.	TRBJ1-1	CASSLAGPGAFF	TGTGCCAGCAGCTTAGCCGGGCCAGGGGCTTTCTTT
TRBV6-1	.	.	TRBJ1-2	CASNPGGSYGYTF	TGTGCCAGCAATCCGGGGGGGAGCTATGGCTACACCTTC